This is a list of T cell receptor beta chains from one sample in a study of blood T cell repertoires in COVID-19. The data were produced by immunoSEQ multiplex PCR, yet TCRdb's version contains in-frame clones alone and is incomplete. This sample has under 350,000 clones, with around 86% found just once. The sequenced sample was PBMCs or T cells enriched from blood (not recorded which). All receptors derive from a woman in her 40s who had recovered from COVID-19. Each CDR3 is given with its conserved first and last residue. The order of the fields is clone size, D gene, V gene, J gene, CDR3 protein, CDR3 DNA. D genes are given only for firm matches. Rows give clone size only sometimes, using once, few, many, or a class for an expanded clone.

size: .; D: .; V: TRBV5-1; J: TRBJ2-1; CDR3: CASSGQATYNEQFF; DNA: TGCGCCAGCAGCGGGCAGGCAACCTACAATGAGCAGTTCTTC
size: .; D: TRBD1; V: TRBV9; J: TRBJ1-3; CDR3: CASSVGVDRGPGNTIYF; DNA: TGTGCCAGCAGCGTAGGAGTGGACAGGGGGCCTGGAAACACCATATATTTT
size: .; D: TRBD2; V: TRBV4-1; J: TRBJ2-1; CDR3: CASSLLAGLYNEQFF; DNA: TGCGCCAGCAGCCTCCTAGCGGGGCTCTACAATGAGCAGTTCTTC
size: .; D: TRBD1; V: TRBV7-2; J: TRBJ1-1; CDR3: CASSPQTGGGTEAFF; DNA: TGTGCCAGCAGCCCGCAGACAGGGGGCGGGACTGAAGCTTTCTTT
size: few; D: .; V: TRBV7-2; J: TRBJ1-2; CDR3: CASSPSGPLGYGYTF; DNA: TGTGCCAGCAGCCCAAGCGGGCCTCTGGGCTATGGCTACACCTTC
size: .; D: .; V: TRBV7-2; J: TRBJ1-2; CDR3: CASSQGPGELWRGGYTF; DNA: TGTGCCAGCAGCCAAGGACCGGGCGAGTTGTGGAGGGGTGGCTACACCTTC
size: .; D: .; V: TRBV2; J: TRBJ1-4; CDR3: CASSMDGREEKLFF; DNA: TGTGCCAGCAGTATGGACGGTAGGGAGGAAAAACTGTTTTTT
size: .; D: .; V: TRBV7-3; J: TRBJ2-1; CDR3: CASSPAAYNEQFF; DNA: TGTGCCAGCTCACCCGCGGCCTACAATGAGCAGTTCTTC
size: .; D: TRBD1; V: TRBV2; J: TRBJ1-4; CDR3: CASSEGPVGDRGLDEKLFF; DNA: TGTGCCAGCAGTGAAGGCCCCGTGGGGGACAGGGGACTTGATGAAAAACTGTTTTTT
size: .; D: TRBD2; V: TRBV10-1; J: TRBJ2-5; CDR3: CASSESSGGAETQYF; DNA: TGCGCCAGCAGTGAGTCCAGCGGGGGGGCGGAGACCCAGTACTTC